This T cell receptor beta chain was obtained from a study of T cells in narcolepsy. Study background: Enrolled donors included narcolepsy type 1 or type 2 patients and healthy controls. Study-wide findings and caveats: HCRT-specific and TRIB2-specific autoreactive clonotypes appeared among same-patient CSF and blood CD4+ clonotypes. Autoreactive clone sequences were missing from some blood memory CD4+ repertoires. Healthy controls reportedly lacked the autoreactive clonotypes serially found in patients' blood.

As regards this clone: The target antigen is unknown.

The method was immunoSEQ multiplex PCR; TCRdb's version includes in-frame clones alone and lacks a portion of them. The sample consists of tens of thousands of clones, around 90% of them appearing once. The TCR comes from a human donor with narcolepsy. The sample taken for sequencing was CD45RA- memory CD4+ T cells from PBMCs.

CDR3 in DNA: TGTGCCAGCAGACCCCGGACAGCAAACACCGGGGAGCTGTTTTTT. This encodes CASRPRTANTGELFF. V gene TRBV6-1 combines with J gene TRBJ2-2, with D perhaps matching TRBD1 (6 bases). The CDR3 is 15 amino acids. Germline CDR1 MNHNS, CDR2 SASEGT. Trimming pared 6 bases from V and 2 bases from J, leaving 13 bases between.